Listed here are 27 T cell receptor beta chains from one sample, sequenced in a study of blood T cell repertoires in COVID-19. The protocol was immunoSEQ multiplex PCR, while the TCRdb copy is restricted to in-frame clones and leaves out a portion. The profile shows about 37,000 clones, 70% to 90% of them singletons. Input material: peripheral blood. These receptors were collected from a man in his sixties with active COVID-19.

The chain couples TRBV3-1 (or the pseudogene TRBV3-2) to TRBJ1-5; no firm D call. Germline V lookup: CDR1 LGHDT, CDR2 YNNKEL (reference sequence). Trimming removed 0 bases at V and 4 bases at J, with 10 bases between. The CDR3 contains 15 residues. CDR3 sequence reads: CASSQDRGGNQPQHF. The CDR3 DNA is TGTGCCAGCAGCCAAGACAGAGGAGGGAATCAGCCCCAGCATTTT.

V usage is TRBV5-1 and J usage is TRBJ2-2; 7 positions match TRBD1. Germline V gene lookup returns CDR1 SGHRS and CDR2 YFSETQ. J was trimmed by 0 bases and V by 3 bases; bases with no gene match: 5. This CDR3 comprises 16 residues. CDR3 bases: TGCGCCAGCAGCTGGAGACAGGGTTCGAACACCGGGGAGCTGTTTTTT. It codes for CASSWRQGSNTGELFF.

The chain has TRBV29-1 and TRBJ1-2; D unclear. Germline V gives CDR1 SQVTM, CDR2 ANQGSEA. Trimming stripped 1 base from V and 0 bases from J, with 12 bases between. This CDR3 contains 15 residues. The DNA for the CDR3 is TGCAGCGTTGAAGCCCGGGGAGAGACTAACTATGGCTACACCTTC. It translates to CSVEARGETNYGYTF.

This clone occurred once. The genes are TRBV6-5 and TRBJ2-5, with TRBD1 matching over 9 bases. Germline loops: CDR1 MNHEY, CDR2 SVGAGI. The CDR3 length is 14 residues. Trimming took 5 bases from V and 4 from J; bases not matched to a gene: 5. The CDR3 nucleotides are TGTGCCAGCAGTCCCCAGACAGGGGGAGAGACCCAGTACTTC. Its translation: CASSPQTGGETQYF.

This chain joins TRBV3-1 (or the pseudogene TRBV3-2) and TRBJ1-1; TRBD1 is a possible D gene (6 bases). CDR3 length: 16 amino acids. The V and J ends lost 3 bases and 6 bases respectively, with 20 bases between them. Germline V gene sequence: CDR1 LGHDT, CDR2 YNNKEL (reference sequence). The CDR3 loop is CASSQRPTGGFAEAFF. DNA of the CDR3: TGTGCCAGCAGCCAGAGGCCGACAGGTGGTTTCGCTGAAGCTTTCTTT.

This clone was detected a few times. This chain links TRBV27 with TRBJ2-7; 7 positions agree with TRBD1. There are 15 residues in the CDR3. Trimming at V came to 7 bases and at J to 0 bases, leaving 9 bases not matched to a gene. Germline V lookup: CDR1 MNHEY, CDR2 SMNVEV (reference sequence). The CDR3 region has the DNA TGTGCCAGCAAACCCGGGACAGCCCGCTCCTACGAGCAGTACTTC. Its protein is CASKPGTARSYEQYF.

J is TRBJ1-5 and V is TRBV5-8; TRBD1 is a possible D gene (5 bases). CDR3 length: 13 residues. The V gene lost 7 bases and the J gene lost 1 base, with 9 bases spanning the gap. CDR1 is SGHTS, CDR2 YDEGEE, per germline. This chain's CDR3 is CASGAWSNQPQHF. The CDR3 bases are TGTGCCAGCGGGGCGTGGAGCAATCAGCCCCAGCATTTT.

The chain joins TRBV7-9 to TRBJ2-2, with 10 bases lining up with TRBD2. This CDR3 region has 17 residues. Germline lookup yields CDR1 SEHNR and CDR2 FQNEAQ (reference sequence). The trim removed 4 bases at V and 5 bases at J, leaving 10 bases unmatched. This CDR3 reads CASSSPGTSVQTGELFF. The CDR3 DNA sequence: TGTGCCAGCAGCTCACCCGGGACTAGCGTACAAACCGGGGAGCTGTTTTTT.

V gene TRBV6-6 combines with J gene TRBJ2-3; 11 positions match TRBD1. Germline V gives CDR1 MNHNY, CDR2 SVGAGI (reference sequence). The ends lost 6 bases at V and 1 base at J; junction bases unmatched: 3. The CDR3 has 15 residues. The CDR3 loop is CASRDRGRGTDTQYF. CDR3 in DNA: TGTGCCAGCAGGGACAGGGGGCGCGGCACAGATACGCAGTATTTT.

The J gene is TRBJ1-1, the V gene TRBV5-1; TRBD1 might be the D (6 bases). This CDR3 is built from 18 residues. V was shortened by 4 bases and J by 1 base, with 23 bases between the two germline ends. CDR1 SGHRS and CDR2 YFSETQ come from the germline V gene. CDR3 in amino acids: CASSPGTMGGGQNTEAFF. The CDR3 nucleotides are TGCGCCAGCAGCCCTGGGACTATGGGAGGGGGGCAGAACACTGAAGCTTTCTTT. The full variable domain, completed using reference TRBV5-1 and TRBJ1-1, is KAGVTQTPRYLIKTRGQQVTLSCSPISGHRSVSWYQQTPGQGLQFLFEYFSETQRNKGNFPGRFSGRQFSNSRSEMNVSTLELGDSALYLCASSPGTMGGGQNTEAFFGQGTRLTVV.

The chain employs TRBV7-9 and TRBJ1-6, with TRBD1 as a possible D gene (6 bases). This CDR3 has 14 residues. The V and J ends lost 6 bases and 10 bases respectively, with 16 bases between them. Germline V gene data show CDR1 as SEHNR and CDR2 as FQNEAQ (reference sequence). The CDR3 here is CASRAQGDGSPLHF. The CDR3 DNA reads as TGTGCCAGCAGGGCACAGGGAGATGGATCACCCCTCCACTTT.

This chain connects TRBV10-1 to TRBJ2-3; TRBD1 agrees at 11 bases. The CDR3 length is 14 residues. Trimming cost V 5 bases and J 5 bases; bases outside gene matches: 3. Germline values: CDR1 WNHNN, CDR2 SYGVQD (reference sequence). The CDR3 loop is CASSRTGGQDTQYF. CDR3 in DNA: TGCGCCAGCAGTCGGACAGGGGGCCAAGATACGCAGTATTTT.

The chain combines TRBV21-1 with TRBJ2-3; TRBD2 reflects the table's D call only, with no check against the DNA. TRBV21-1 is classified as a pseudogene. CDR3 size: 11 residues. The CDR3: CASPGTDTQYF. The CDR3 DNA reads as TGTGCCAGCCCCGGCACAGATACGCAGTATTTT.

The chain combines TRBV7-9 with TRBJ2-3; 12 bases match TRBD2. V lost 5 bases to trimming and J lost 3 bases; unmatched junction nucleotides: 9. Germline V gene lookup returns CDR1 SEHNR and CDR2 FQNEAQ (reference sequence). This CDR3 is 17 amino acids long. The DNA for the CDR3 is TGTGCCAGCAGCCTCCGACTAGCGGGAGCTCTGACAGATACGCAGTATTTT. Amino acids: CASSLRLAGALTDTQYF.

This clone has a single count. The chain uses TRBV11-2 and TRBJ2-1; 9 bases agree with TRBD2. This CDR3 contains 18 residues. Looked up from germline, CDR1 is SGHAT and CDR2 is FQNNGV. The ends lost 1 base at V and 4 bases at J; junction bases unmatched: 11. The CDR3 spells CASSLGPAGLAGYNEQFF. The CDR3 DNA follows: TGTGCCAGCAGCTTAGGACCGGCGGGGCTAGCGGGGTACAATGAGCAGTTCTTC.

CDR3 region: CASSRTGGRNNSPLHF. The CDR3, as DNA: TGTGCCAGCAGCCGGACAGGGGGGCGGAATAATTCACCCCTCCACTTT. This chain joins TRBV16 and TRBJ1-6, with 10 bases fitting TRBD1. V lost 4 bases to trimming and J lost 5 bases; unmatched junction nucleotides: 5. The CDR3 has 16 residues. In germline, CDR1 is KGHSY, CDR2 FQNENV.

The chain combines TRBV2 with TRBJ2-3, with TRBD2 matching 10 bases. Germline V gives CDR1 SNHLY, CDR2 FYNNEI. With 3 bases clipped from V and 4 bases from J, the junction kept 4 bases outside the gene matches. This CDR3 has 15 residues. CDR3 DNA: TGTGCCAGCAGTGAGTCGCTAGCGGGAGCAGATACGCAGTATTTT. Protein sequence: CASSESLAGADTQYF.

V gene TRBV3-1 (or the pseudogene TRBV3-2) combines with J gene TRBJ2-3; tentatively, D is TRBD2 (5 bases). The CDR3 covers 16 residues. Trimming removed 0 bases at V and 0 bases at J, with 10 bases between. The germline V gene encodes CDR1 LGHDT and CDR2 YNNKEL (reference sequence). This CDR3 reads CASSQDRRTSTDTQYF. As DNA, the CDR3 is TGTGCCAGCAGCCAAGATAGGAGGACTAGCACAGATACGCAGTATTTT.

The chain is built from TRBV6-1 and TRBJ1-5; 7 bases map to TRBD1. The CDR3 loop spans 13 amino acids. Germline CDR1 reads MNHNS; CDR2 reads SASEGT. V gave up 3 bases and J gave up 5 bases; unmatched junction bases: 1. The CDR3 loop reads CASSETGYQPQHF. Written as DNA, the CDR3 is TGTGCCAGCAGTGAGACAGGGTATCAGCCCCAGCATTTT.

The chain employs TRBV12-3 or TRBV12-4 and TRBJ2-1; 12 bases fit TRBD2. The CDR3 consists of 13 residues. Trimming at V came to 7 bases and at J to 10 bases, leaving 5 bases not matched to a gene. The CDR3 is CASTLGLAGEQFF. The CDR3 nucleotides are TGTGCCAGCACCCTGGGACTAGCGGGCGAGCAGTTCTTC.

The chain couples TRBV9 to TRBJ2-5, with 7 bases matching TRBD1. Trimming cost V 4 bases and J 5 bases; bases outside gene matches: 14. The germline CDR1 and CDR2 sequences are SGDLS and YYNGEE. The CDR3 has 16 amino acids. CDR3 protein: CASSPSGQNRGETQYF. The CDR3 coding sequence is TGTGCCAGCAGCCCTTCGGGACAGAACCGTGGGGAGACCCAGTACTTC.

V and J are TRBV11-2 and TRBJ2-2, with 11 positions matching TRBD2. CDR3 length equals 15 residues. Trimming at V came to 5 bases and at J to 4 bases, leaving 3 bases not matched to a gene. The germline V gene has CDR1 SGHAT and CDR2 FQNNGV. CDR3 in amino acids: CASSPSGGSTGELFF. DNA of the CDR3: TGTGCCAGCAGCCCTAGCGGGGGGAGCACCGGGGAGCTGTTTTTT.

This chain links TRBV11-2 with TRBJ2-5; 9 bases agree with TRBD2. This CDR3 is built from 17 residues. CDR1 and CDR2 from the germline V gene are SGHAT and FQNNGV. With V trimmed by 6 bases and J by 5 bases, 16 bases remained unmatched. CDR3 amino acids: CASSRGLAISVTETQYF. The CDR3 DNA reads as TGTGCCAGCAGTCGTGGACTAGCGATTTCGGTGACGGAGACCCAGTACTTC.

The chain couples TRBV9 to TRBJ2-7; D not certain. Per germline, CDR1 SGDLS and CDR2 YYNGEE. V dropped 0 bases and J dropped 2 bases, with 12 bases sitting between them. CDR3 size: 15 residues. CDR3 sequence: CASSVVPGTTYEQYF. The DNA of the CDR3 is TGTGCCAGCAGCGTAGTTCCAGGTACCACCTACGAGCAGTACTTC.

The chain combines TRBV9 with TRBJ2-7; 8 bases match TRBD2. CDR3 length: 15 residues. The germline CDR1 and CDR2 sequences are SGDLS and YYNGEE. With V trimmed by 5 bases and J by 4 bases, 11 bases remained unmatched. The CDR3 sequence is CASSSGGSGMYEQYF. The CDR3 DNA sequence: TGTGCCAGCAGTTCCGGTGGTAGCGGGATGTACGAGCAGTACTTC.

CDR3 protein: CARRLAGDTGELFF. In DNA, the CDR3 is TGTGCCAGACGACTAGCGGGAGATACCGGGGAGCTGTTTTTT. This chain connects TRBV2 to TRBJ2-2, with 12 bases matching TRBD2. V lost 9 bases to trimming and J lost 5 bases; unmatched junction nucleotides: 4. CDR1 is SNHLY and CDR2 is FYNNEI in the germline V gene. This CDR3 is built from 14 residues.

The rearrangement links TRBV10-2 to TRBJ2-1, with 7 nucleotides matching TRBD1. CDR1 is WSHSY and CDR2 is SAAADI in the germline V gene. The ends lost 5 bases at V and 12 bases at J; junction bases unmatched: 10. There are 13 residues in the CDR3. The CDR3 bases are TGCGCCAGCAGTCGCAACCAGGGGGTAGGGCAGTTCTTC. Protein sequence: CASSRNQGVGQFF.